The present T cell receptor beta chain was sequenced within a study of cytomegalovirus exposure and HLA in healthy donors. The study, taken as a whole, reports: The authors later linked a missense DCLRE1C variant to TCR beta V- and J-gene trimming. Prior analysis indicated that the majority of TCR beta V segments exhibited productivity approximately 90% or approximately 30% of the time.

The PCR made use of 60 Vbeta and 13 Jbeta primers. Only in-frame clones appear in the TCRdb table, and some are missing; sequencing was by immunoSEQ multiplex PCR. The sample has over 150,000 clones, 65% to 85% seen once. As regards this clone: Its antigen is unknown.

Germline V gene data show CDR1 as SGDLS and CDR2 as YYNGEE. Trimming left V 0 bases short and J 4 bases short, with 14 bases between. This CDR3 region has 16 residues. Donors counted as nominally healthy when sampled, yet unrecorded immune exposures were likely. V and J are TRBV9 and TRBJ2-1; D is perhaps TRBD1 (5 bases). The sequenced material came from PBMCs. This receptor was identified in a man in his sixties in good health and CMV-seronegative. CDR3 nucleotide sequence: TGTGCCAGCAGCGTAGATTTTGCGGACACGTACAATGAGCAGTTCTTC. Its translation: CASSVDFADTYNEQFF.